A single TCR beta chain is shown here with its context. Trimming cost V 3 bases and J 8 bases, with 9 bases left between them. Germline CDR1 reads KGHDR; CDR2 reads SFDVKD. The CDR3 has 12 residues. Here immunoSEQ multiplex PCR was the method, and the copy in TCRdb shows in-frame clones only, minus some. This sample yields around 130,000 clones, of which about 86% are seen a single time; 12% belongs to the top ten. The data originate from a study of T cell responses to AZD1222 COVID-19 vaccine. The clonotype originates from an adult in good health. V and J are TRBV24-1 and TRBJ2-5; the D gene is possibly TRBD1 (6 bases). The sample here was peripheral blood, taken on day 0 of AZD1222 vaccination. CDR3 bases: TGTGCCACCAGTGATGTCAGGGGCACCCAGTACTTC. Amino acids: CATSDVRGTQYF.